The T cell receptor (beta chain) under discussion was sequenced for a study of a mutant IDH1 vaccine in newly diagnosed glioma. Findings and limits, study-wide: A vaccine-induced immune response developed in roughly 93% of the patients.

This clone has a handful of counts. Its target is unknown. The CDR3 contains 14 residues. CDR1 is SNHLY, CDR2 FYNNEI, per germline. With 5 bases clipped from V and 5 bases from J, the junction kept 8 bases outside the gene matches. The time point was: week 5, during vaccination. The content of each vaccine dose was 300 ug of mutant IDH1 20-mer peptide, and topical imiquimod accompanied it. Each donor presented with a new WHO grade 3 or 4 astrocytoma that tested IDH1-mutant and showed ATRX loss. Clones were read by immunoSEQ multiplex PCR, and TCRdb kept only the in-frame ones, dropping some. There are around 78,000 clones in the sample; 75% to 95% occur only once, and 0.55% to 0.65% lies in the top ten.

The source was PBMCs, collected from a glioma patient whose treatment included an IDH1 peptide vaccine. This TCR came from a woman aged 45-65 years with glioma. V gene TRBV2 combines with J gene TRBJ2-7; 8 bases are a match to TRBD1. CDR3 region: CASSINRGVDEQYF. As DNA, the CDR3 is TGTGCCAGCAGTATAAACAGGGGGGTAGACGAGCAGTACTTC.